This paragraph reports one T cell receptor (beta chain). Germline is not matched at one junction end, which may reflect a read error. TCRdb's table, derived via immunoSEQ multiplex PCR, lists solely in-frame clones and lacks some. The repertoire includes a few hundred thousand clones, 80% to 90% of them detected once, and 2% to 3% sits in the top ten. The germline V gene encodes CDR1 LGHDT and CDR2 YNNKEL (reference sequence). CDR3 size: 13 residues. The data were obtained in a study of blood T cell repertoires in COVID-19. The overall study: Samples of COVID-19 (acute and convalescent) were obtained from the United States, Italy and Spain. Nucleic acid was either cDNA or gDNA, and it came from T cells, B-cell-depleted T cells, or PBMCs.

This TCR derives from a woman aged 45-59 years with acute or convalescent COVID-19. The sequencing input was peripheral blood. The genes are TRBV3-1 (or the pseudogene TRBV3-2) and TRBJ2-5, with 11 nucleotides matching TRBD2. As DNA, the CDR3 is TGCCATGGACTAGCGGGTTCCCAAGAGACCCAGTACTTC. It codes for CHGLAGSQETQYF.